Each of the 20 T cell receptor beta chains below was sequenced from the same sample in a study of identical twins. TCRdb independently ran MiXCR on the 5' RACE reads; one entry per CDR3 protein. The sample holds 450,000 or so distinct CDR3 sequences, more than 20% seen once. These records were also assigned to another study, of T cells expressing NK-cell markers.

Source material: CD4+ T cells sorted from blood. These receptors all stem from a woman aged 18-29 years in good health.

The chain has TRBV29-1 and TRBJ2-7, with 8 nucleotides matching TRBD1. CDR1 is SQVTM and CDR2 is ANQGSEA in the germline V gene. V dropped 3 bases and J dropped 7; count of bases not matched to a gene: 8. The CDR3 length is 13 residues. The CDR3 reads CSVDRGQGQEQYF. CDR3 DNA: TGCAGCGTTGACCGAGGACAGGGCCAAGAGCAGTACTTC.

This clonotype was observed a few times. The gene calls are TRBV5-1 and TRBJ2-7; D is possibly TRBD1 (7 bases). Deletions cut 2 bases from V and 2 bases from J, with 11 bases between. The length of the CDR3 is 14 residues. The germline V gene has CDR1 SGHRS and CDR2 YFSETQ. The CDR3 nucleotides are TGCGCCAGCAGCTTCCAGGGGGGAGCCTACGAGCAGTACTTC. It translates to CASSFQGGAYEQYF.

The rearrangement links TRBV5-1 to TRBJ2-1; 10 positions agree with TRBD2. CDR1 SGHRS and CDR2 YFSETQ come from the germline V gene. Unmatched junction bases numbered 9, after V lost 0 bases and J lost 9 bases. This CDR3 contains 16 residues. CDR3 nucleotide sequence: TGCGCCAGCAGCTTGGTACTAGCGGGATCGGAGTCTGAGCAGTTCTTC. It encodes CASSLVLAGSESEQFF. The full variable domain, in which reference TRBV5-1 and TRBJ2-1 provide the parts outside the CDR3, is KAGVTQTPRYLIKTRGQQVTLSCSPISGHRSVSWYQQTPGQGLQFLFEYFSETQRNKGNFPGRFSGRQFSNSRSEMNVSTLELGDSALYLCASSLVLAGSESEQFFGPGTRLTVL.

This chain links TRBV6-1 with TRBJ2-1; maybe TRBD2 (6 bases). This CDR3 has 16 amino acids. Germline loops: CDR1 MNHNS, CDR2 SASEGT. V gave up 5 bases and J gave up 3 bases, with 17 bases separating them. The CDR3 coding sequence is TGTGCCAGCAGTCCCCTGGTCTCAGCGGGCTACAATGAGCAGTTCTTC. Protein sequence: CASSPLVSAGYNEQFF.

The CDR3 nucleotides are TGCGCCAGCAGCTTGGACAGGGGAGATGAAAAACTGTTTTTT. Translated, it gives CASSLDRGDEKLFF. The rearrangement links TRBV5-1 to TRBJ1-4; the match to TRBD1 covers 7 bases. The CDR3 is made up of 14 amino acids. CDR1 is SGHRS, CDR2 YFSETQ, per germline. V shed 0 bases and J 6 bases; nucleotides not matched to a gene: 2.

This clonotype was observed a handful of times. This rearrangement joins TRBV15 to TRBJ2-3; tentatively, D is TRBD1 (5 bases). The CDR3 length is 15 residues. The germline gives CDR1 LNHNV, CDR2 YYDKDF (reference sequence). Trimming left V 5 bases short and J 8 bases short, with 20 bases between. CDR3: CATSHRPDLGVTQYF. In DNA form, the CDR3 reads TGTGCCACCAGCCACAGACCTGATTTAGGGGTTACGCAGTATTTT.

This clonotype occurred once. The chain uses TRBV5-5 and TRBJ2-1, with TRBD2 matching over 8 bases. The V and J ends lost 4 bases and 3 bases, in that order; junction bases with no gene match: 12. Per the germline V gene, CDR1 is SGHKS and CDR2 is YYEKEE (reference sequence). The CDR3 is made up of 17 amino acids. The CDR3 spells CASSTLPSGSVYNEQFF. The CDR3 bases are TGTGCCAGCAGCACCCTTCCTAGCGGGTCAGTCTACAATGAGCAGTTCTTC. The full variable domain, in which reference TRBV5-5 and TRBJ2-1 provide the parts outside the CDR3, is DAGVTQSPTHLIKTRGQQVTLRCSPISGHKSVSWYQQVLGQGPQFIFQYYEKEERGRGNFPDRFSARQFPNYSSELNVNALLLGDSALYLCASSTLPSGSVYNEQFFGPGTRLTVL.

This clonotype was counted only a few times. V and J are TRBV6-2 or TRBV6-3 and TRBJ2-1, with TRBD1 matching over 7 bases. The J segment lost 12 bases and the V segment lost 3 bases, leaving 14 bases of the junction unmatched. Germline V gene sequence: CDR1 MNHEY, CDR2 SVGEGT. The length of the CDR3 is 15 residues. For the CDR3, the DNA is TGTGCCAGCAGTTATCAATCAGGGGGTGGACCCCGGCAGTTCTTC. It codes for CASSYQSGGGPRQFF.

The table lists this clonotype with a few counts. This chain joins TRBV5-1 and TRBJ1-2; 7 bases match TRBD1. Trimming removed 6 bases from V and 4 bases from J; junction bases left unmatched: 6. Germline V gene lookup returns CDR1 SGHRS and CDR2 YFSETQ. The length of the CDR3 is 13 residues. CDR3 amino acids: CASTGGQLYGYTF. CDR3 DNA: TGCGCCAGCACAGGGGGACAACTCTATGGCTACACCTTC.

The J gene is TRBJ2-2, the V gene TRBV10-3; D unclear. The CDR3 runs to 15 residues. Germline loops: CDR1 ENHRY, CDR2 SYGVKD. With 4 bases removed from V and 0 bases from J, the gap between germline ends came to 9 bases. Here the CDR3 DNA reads TGTGCCATCAGTGGGGTCAGCGCGAACACCGGGGAGCTGTTTTTT. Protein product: CAISGVSANTGELFF.

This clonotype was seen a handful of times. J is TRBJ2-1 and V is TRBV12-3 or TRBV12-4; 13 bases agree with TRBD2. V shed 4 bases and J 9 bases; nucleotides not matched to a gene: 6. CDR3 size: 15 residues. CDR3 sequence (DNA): TGTGCCAGCAGTTCACTAGCGGGGGGGCAGGGTGAGCAGTTCTTC. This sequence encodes CASSSLAGGQGEQFF.

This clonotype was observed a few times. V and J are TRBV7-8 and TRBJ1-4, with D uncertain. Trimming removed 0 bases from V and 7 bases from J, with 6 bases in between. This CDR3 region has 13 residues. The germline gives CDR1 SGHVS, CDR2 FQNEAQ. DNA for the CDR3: TGTGCCAGCAGCTTAGCGCATGGTGAAAAACTGTTTTTT. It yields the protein CASSLAHGEKLFF.

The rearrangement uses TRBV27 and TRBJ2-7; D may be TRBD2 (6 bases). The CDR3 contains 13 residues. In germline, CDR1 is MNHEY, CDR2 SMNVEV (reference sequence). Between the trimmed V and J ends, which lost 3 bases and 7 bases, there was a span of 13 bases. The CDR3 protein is CASSLGRDSEQYF. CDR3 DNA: TGTGCCAGCAGTTTGGGCAGGGACTCGGAGCAGTACTTC.

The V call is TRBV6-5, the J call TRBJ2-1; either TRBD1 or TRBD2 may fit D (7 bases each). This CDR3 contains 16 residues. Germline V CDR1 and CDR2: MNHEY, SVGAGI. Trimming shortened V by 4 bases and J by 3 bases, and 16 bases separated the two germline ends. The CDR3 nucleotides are TGTGCCAGCAGTTCACCAGGGGGGGGGAGCTACAATGAGCAGTTCTTC. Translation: CASSSPGGGSYNEQFF.

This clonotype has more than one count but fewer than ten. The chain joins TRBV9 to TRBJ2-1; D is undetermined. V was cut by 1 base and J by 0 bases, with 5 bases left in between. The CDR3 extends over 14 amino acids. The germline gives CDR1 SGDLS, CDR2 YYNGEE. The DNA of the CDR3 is TGTGCCAGCAGCGTATCTAACTCCTACAATGAGCAGTTCTTC. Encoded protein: CASSVSNSYNEQFF.

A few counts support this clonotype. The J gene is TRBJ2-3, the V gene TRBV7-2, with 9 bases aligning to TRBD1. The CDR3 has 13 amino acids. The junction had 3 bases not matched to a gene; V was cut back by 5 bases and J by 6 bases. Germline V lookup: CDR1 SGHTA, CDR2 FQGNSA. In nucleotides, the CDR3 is TGTGCCAGCAGCGTGGGGACAGGGGATACGCAGTATTTT. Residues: CASSVGTGDTQYF. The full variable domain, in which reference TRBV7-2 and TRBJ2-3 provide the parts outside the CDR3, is GAGVSQSPSNKVTEKGKDVELRCDPISGHTALYWYRQSLGQGLEFLIYFQGNSAPDKSGLPSDRFSAERTGGSVSTLTIQRTQQEDSAVYLCASSVGTGDTQYFGPGTRLTVL.

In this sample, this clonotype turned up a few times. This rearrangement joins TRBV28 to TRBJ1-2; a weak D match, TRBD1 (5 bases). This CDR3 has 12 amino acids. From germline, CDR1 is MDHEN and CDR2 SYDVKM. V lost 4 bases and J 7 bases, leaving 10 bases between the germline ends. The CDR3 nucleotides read TGTGCCAGCAGTTCCCCGGGGCCTGGCTACACCTTC. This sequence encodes CASSSPGPGYTF.

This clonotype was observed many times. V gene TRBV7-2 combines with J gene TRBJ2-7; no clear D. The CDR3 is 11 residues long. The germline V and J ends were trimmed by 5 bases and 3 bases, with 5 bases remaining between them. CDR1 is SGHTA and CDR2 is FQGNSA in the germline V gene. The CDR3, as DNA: TGTGCCAGCAGCCCCCACTACGAGCAGTACTTC. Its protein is CASSPHYEQYF.

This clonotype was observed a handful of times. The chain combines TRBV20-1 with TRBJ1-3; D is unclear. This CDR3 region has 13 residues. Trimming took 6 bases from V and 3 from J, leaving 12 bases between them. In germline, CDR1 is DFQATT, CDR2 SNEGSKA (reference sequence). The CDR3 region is CSARVWDGNTIYF. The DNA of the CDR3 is TGCAGTGCAAGGGTATGGGATGGAAACACCATATATTTT.

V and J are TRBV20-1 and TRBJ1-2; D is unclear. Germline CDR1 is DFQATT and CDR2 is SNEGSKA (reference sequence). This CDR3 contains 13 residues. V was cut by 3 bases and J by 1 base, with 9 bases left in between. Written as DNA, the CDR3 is TGCAGTGCTAGGGCACAACTTAACTATGGCTACACCTTC. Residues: CSARAQLNYGYTF.